A selection of T cell receptor beta chains follows, all from one sample in a study of T cell responses to AZD1222 COVID-19 vaccine. Profiling relied on immunoSEQ multiplex PCR, and the TCRdb table lists in-frame clones only, not all of them. The sample records around 120,000 clones, 80% to 95% being singletons. The sample in question was peripheral blood, obtained on day 0 of AZD1222 vaccination. Receptors originate from an adult in good health. Each CDR3 is given with its conserved first and last residue. D genes are given only for firm matches. Rows give clone size only sometimes, using once, few, many, or a class for an expanded clone.

v_call: TRBV14; clone_size: -; d_call: TRBD1; j_call: TRBJ2-7; cdr3_nt: TGTGCCAGCAGTCCTACCCTTCAGGGGGCGCGGAGGGAGCAGTACTTC; cdr3_aa: CASSPTLQGARREQYF
v_call: TRBV5-8; clone_size: -; d_call: -; j_call: TRBJ2-5; cdr3_nt: TGTGCCAGCATATTAGGGGCTCGTGGAAAGACCCAGTACTTC; cdr3_aa: CASILGARGKTQYF
v_call: TRBV28; clone_size: -; d_call: -; j_call: TRBJ2-7; cdr3_nt: TGTGCCAGCAGCCCACCGGAATTCTACGAGCAGTACTTC; cdr3_aa: CASSPPEFYEQYF
v_call: TRBV27; clone_size: -; d_call: -; j_call: TRBJ1-1; cdr3_nt: TGTGCCAGCAGTTTATCGAGGCCCACTGAAGCTTTCTTT; cdr3_aa: CASSLSRPTEAFF
v_call: TRBV19; clone_size: -; d_call: TRBD1; j_call: TRBJ1-5; cdr3_nt: TGTGCCAGTAGTATATATATTGGGACAGGGGACGGGCGCAATCAGCCCCAGCATTTT; cdr3_aa: CASSIYIGTGDGRNQPQHF
v_call: TRBV27; clone_size: -; d_call: -; j_call: TRBJ2-2; cdr3_nt: TGTGCCATCTCGACTAGAACCGGGGAGCTGTTTTTT; cdr3_aa: CAISTRTGELFF
v_call: TRBV6-2/TRBV6-3; clone_size: -; d_call: TRBD1; j_call: TRBJ2-3; cdr3_nt: TGTGCCAGCAGTTACTCGAGGACAGGGACCGATACGCAGTATTTT; cdr3_aa: CASSYSRTGTDTQYF
v_call: TRBV6-2/TRBV6-3; clone_size: -; d_call: TRBD2; j_call: TRBJ2-3; cdr3_nt: TGTGCCAGCAGTTACATAGCGGGAGGGCCAAGCACAGATACGCAGTATTTT; cdr3_aa: CASSYIAGGPSTDTQYF
v_call: TRBV28; clone_size: -; d_call: -; j_call: TRBJ1-5; cdr3_nt: TGTGCCAGCAGTGATCCGGGCCCGTCGCTTCAGCCCCAGCATTTT; cdr3_aa: CASSDPGPSLQPQHF
v_call: TRBV7-9; clone_size: -; d_call: TRBD1; j_call: TRBJ1-2; cdr3_nt: TGTGCCAGCAGCCCAAACGACAGGGCTTATGGCTACACCTTC; cdr3_aa: CASSPNDRAYGYTF
v_call: TRBV5-1; clone_size: -; d_call: -; j_call: TRBJ1-5; cdr3_nt: TGCGCCAGCAGCTTGGAAGGAGGGAAGTCCCAGCATTTT; cdr3_aa: CASSLEGGKSQHF
v_call: TRBV6-4; clone_size: -; d_call: TRBD1; j_call: TRBJ2-1; cdr3_nt: TGTGCCAGCAGTGTGAGTCAGGGGGTTAAGAATGAGCAGTTCTTC; cdr3_aa: CASSVSQGVKNEQFF
v_call: TRBV6-6; clone_size: -; d_call: -; j_call: TRBJ2-1; cdr3_nt: TGTGCCAGCAGTTACCGGACAGAGTCCTACAATGAGCAGTTCTTC; cdr3_aa: CASSYRTESYNEQFF
v_call: TRBV7-9; clone_size: -; d_call: -; j_call: TRBJ2-1; cdr3_nt: TGTGCCAGCAGCTTAGCGGGCAGAGGCAACAATGAGCAGTTCTTC; cdr3_aa: CASSLAGRGNNEQFF
v_call: TRBV5-1; clone_size: -; d_call: TRBD2; j_call: TRBJ2-1; cdr3_nt: TGCGCCAGCAGCTTGACTAGCGGGACTCACAATGAGCAGTTCTTC; cdr3_aa: CASSLTSGTHNEQFF
v_call: TRBV28; clone_size: -; d_call: -; j_call: TRBJ1-2; cdr3_nt: TGTGCCAGCAGTTCCCCTAAGGACAGCCGTAACTATGGCTACACCTTC; cdr3_aa: CASSSPKDSRNYGYTF
v_call: TRBV7-9; clone_size: -; d_call: -; j_call: TRBJ1-2; cdr3_nt: TGTGCCAGCAGCTCTCGGAATGGCTACACCTTC; cdr3_aa: CASSSRNGYTF
v_call: TRBV2; clone_size: -; d_call: TRBD2; j_call: TRBJ2-7; cdr3_nt: TGTGCCAGCGGGGGGGGTCCCGAGCAGTACTTC; cdr3_aa: CASGGGPEQYF
v_call: TRBV7-9; clone_size: few; d_call: -; j_call: TRBJ2-1; cdr3_nt: TGTGCCAGCAGCGCCAGCCGGTCAGCTTCCCCCTACAATGAGCAGTTCTTC; cdr3_aa: CASSASRSASPYNEQFF
v_call: TRBV3-1/TRBV3-2; clone_size: -; d_call: TRBD2; j_call: TRBJ2-5; cdr3_nt: TGTGCCAGCAGCCCTCCGACTAGCGGCCAAGAGACCCAGTACTTC; cdr3_aa: CASSPPTSGQETQYF
v_call: TRBV2; clone_size: -; d_call: TRBD1; j_call: TRBJ1-5; cdr3_nt: TGTGCCAGCAGCCCTGACAGGGGGCGACGTCAGCCCCAGCATTTT; cdr3_aa: CASSPDRGRRQPQHF
v_call: TRBV27; clone_size: -; d_call: -; j_call: TRBJ2-7; cdr3_nt: TGTGCCAGCAGGGGGGTAGGTCGGGATTACGAGCAGTACTTC; cdr3_aa: CASRGVGRDYEQYF
v_call: TRBV7-9; clone_size: -; d_call: -; j_call: TRBJ1-1; cdr3_nt: TGTGCCAGCAGCCCCCACAGGGACGGGAACACTGAAGCTTTCTTT; cdr3_aa: CASSPHRDGNTEAFF
v_call: TRBV7-9; clone_size: -; d_call: TRBD1; j_call: TRBJ1-1; cdr3_nt: TGTGCCAGCAGCTTTTCAGGGGGTAGGACTGAAGCTTTCTTT; cdr3_aa: CASSFSGGRTEAFF
v_call: TRBV3-1/TRBV3-2; clone_size: -; d_call: -; j_call: TRBJ2-7; cdr3_nt: TGTGCCAGCAGCCTGCACTACGAGCAGTACTTC; cdr3_aa: CASSLHYEQYF
v_call: TRBV18; clone_size: -; d_call: -; j_call: TRBJ1-1; cdr3_nt: TGTGCCAGCTCACCAAGACAGCTTATGAACACTGAAGCTTTCTTT; cdr3_aa: CASSPRQLMNTEAFF
v_call: TRBV5-4; clone_size: -; d_call: -; j_call: TRBJ2-3; cdr3_nt: TGTGCCAGCAGCCTCTCGGGGGACACAGATACGCAGTATTTT; cdr3_aa: CASSLSGDTDTQYF
v_call: TRBV19; clone_size: -; d_call: TRBD1; j_call: TRBJ2-1; cdr3_nt: TGTGCCAGTAGTATAGGTGGGGACAGGGGGCTCAGTGAGCAGTTCTTC; cdr3_aa: CASSIGGDRGLSEQFF
v_call: TRBV9; clone_size: -; d_call: TRBD1; j_call: TRBJ1-2; cdr3_nt: TGTGCCAGCAGCGGAGGGACAGCGCAGGCATGGGGCTACACCTTC; cdr3_aa: CASSGGTAQAWGYTF
v_call: TRBV28; clone_size: -; d_call: TRBD1; j_call: TRBJ1-1; cdr3_nt: TGTGCCAGCACTCTCGCGGGGGCAGGGGGGTGGAGCACTGAAGCTTTCTTT; cdr3_aa: CASTLAGAGGWSTEAFF
v_call: TRBV6-5; clone_size: -; d_call: TRBD1; j_call: TRBJ2-7; cdr3_nt: TGTGCCAGCAGTTACTCCCGGACAGGGGGGTTGTACGAGCAGTACTTC; cdr3_aa: CASSYSRTGGLYEQYF
v_call: TRBV6-2/TRBV6-3; clone_size: -; d_call: -; j_call: TRBJ2-7; cdr3_nt: TGTGCCAGCAGTTACGGATATGGACTATTAACCGAGCAGTACTTC; cdr3_aa: CASSYGYGLLTEQYF
v_call: TRBV30; clone_size: -; d_call: -; j_call: TRBJ1-1; cdr3_nt: TGTGCCTGGACCCAACGGCATTACACTGAAGCTTTCTTT; cdr3_aa: CAWTQRHYTEAFF
v_call: TRBV3-1/TRBV3-2; clone_size: -; d_call: -; j_call: TRBJ2-2; cdr3_nt: TGTGCCAGCAGCCAAGGTCGAGACAGGGAGGACACCGGGGAGCTGTTTTTT; cdr3_aa: CASSQGRDREDTGELFF
v_call: TRBV7-8; clone_size: -; d_call: -; j_call: TRBJ1-2; cdr3_nt: TGTGCCAGCAGCTCCCGGACAGTTGATTATGGCTACACCTTC; cdr3_aa: CASSSRTVDYGYTF
v_call: TRBV7-9; clone_size: -; d_call: -; j_call: TRBJ2-1; cdr3_nt: TGTGCCAGCAGCTACATCCTTAGCGCCCATGAGCAGTTCTTC; cdr3_aa: CASSYILSAHEQFF
v_call: TRBV5-1; clone_size: -; d_call: -; j_call: TRBJ1-4; cdr3_nt: TGCGCCAGCCAATTAGGGGGGATGGGTGAAAAACTGTTTTTT; cdr3_aa: CASQLGGMGEKLFF
v_call: TRBV20-1; clone_size: -; d_call: TRBD2; j_call: TRBJ2-7; cdr3_nt: TGCAGTGCTAGTCGGGGGAGGGCCGGGGAGCAGTACTTC; cdr3_aa: CSASRGRAGEQYF
v_call: TRBV5-1; clone_size: once; d_call: TRBD2; j_call: TRBJ2-1; cdr3_nt: TGCGCCAGCAGCTTGGCTAGCGGCTCCTACAATGAGCAGTTCTTC; cdr3_aa: CASSLASGSYNEQFF